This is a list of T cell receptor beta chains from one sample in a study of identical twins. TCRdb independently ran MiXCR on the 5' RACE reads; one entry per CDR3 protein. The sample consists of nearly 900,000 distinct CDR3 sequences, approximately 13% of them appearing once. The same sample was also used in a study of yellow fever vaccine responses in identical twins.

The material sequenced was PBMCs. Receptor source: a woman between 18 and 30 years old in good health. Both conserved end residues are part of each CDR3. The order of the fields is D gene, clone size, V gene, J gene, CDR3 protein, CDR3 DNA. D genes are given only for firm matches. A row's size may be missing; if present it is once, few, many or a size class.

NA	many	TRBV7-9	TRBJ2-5	CASSLALTETQYF	TGTGCCAGCAGCTTAGCTCTAACGGAGACCCAGTACTTC
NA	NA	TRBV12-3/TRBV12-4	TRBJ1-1	CASSPWTHGPLVNTEAFF	TGTGCCAGCAGTCCGTGGACCCATGGCCCTCTAGTGAACACTGAAGCTTTCTTT
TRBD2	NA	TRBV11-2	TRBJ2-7	CASSPRLAGFSYEQYF	TGTGCCAGCAGCCCCCGACTAGCGGGATTCTCCTACGAGCAGTACTTC
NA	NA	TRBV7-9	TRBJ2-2	CASSTPRGGPNTGELFF	TGTGCCAGCAGCACACCCCGAGGAGGACCGAACACCGGGGAGCTGTTTTTT
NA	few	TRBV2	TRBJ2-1	CASSEWVVDEQFF	TGTGCCAGCAGTGAGTGGGTTGTCGATGAGCAGTTCTTC
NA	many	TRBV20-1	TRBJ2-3	CSTRSGFTDTQYF	TGCAGTACCCGTTCGGGATTCACAGATACGCAGTATTTT
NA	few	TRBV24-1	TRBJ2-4	CATSDSGQTGNIQYF	TGTGCCACCAGTGATTCTGGCCAGACAGGAAACATTCAGTACTTC
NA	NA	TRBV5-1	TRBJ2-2	CASSRDGDNTGELFF	TGCGCCAGCAGCAGGGACGGGGATAACACCGGGGAGCTGTTTTTT
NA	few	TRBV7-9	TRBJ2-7	CASRGPRRSGDYEQYF	TGTGCCAGCAGGGGGCCGCGGCGGAGCGGAGACTACGAGCAGTACTTC
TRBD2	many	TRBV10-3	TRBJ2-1	CAISGLVGDGEQFF	TGTGCCATCAGCGGACTAGTCGGGGACGGTGAGCAGTTCTTC
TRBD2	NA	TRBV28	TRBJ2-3	CASSFPTTSGIADTQYF	TGTGCCAGCAGTTTTCCCACAACTAGCGGGATCGCAGATACGCAGTATTTT
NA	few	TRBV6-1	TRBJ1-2	CASKSGNYGYTF	TGTGCCAGCAAGTCCGGTAACTATGGCTACACCTTC
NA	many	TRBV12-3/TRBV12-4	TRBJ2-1	CASSLAGSNNEQFF	TGTGCCAGCAGTTTAGCCGGCTCTAACAATGAGCAGTTCTTC
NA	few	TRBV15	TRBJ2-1	CATCMDYNEQFF	TGTGCCACCTGTATGGACTACAATGAGCAGTTCTTC
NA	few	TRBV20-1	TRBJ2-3	CSANPSTDTQYF	TGCAGTGCAAACCCTAGCACAGATACGCAGTATTTT
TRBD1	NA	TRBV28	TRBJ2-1	CASSLFPGTGKQFF	TGTGCCAGCAGTTTGTTTCCCGGGACAGGCAAGCAGTTCTTC